The subject of this entry is one TCR beta chain. The target antigen is unknown. These data are taken from a study of T cell responses to AZD1222 COVID-19 vaccine. Study-level findings and limits: Scientists sampled the repertoires only once the peak T cell response had passed.

Germline values: CDR1 SGHAT, CDR2 FQNNGV. V lost 5 bases, J lost 1 base, and 11 bases lay in between. CDR3 size: 14 residues. Using immunoSEQ multiplex PCR, the repertoire was profiled, and TCRdb retains in-frame clones only, with some absent. The sample lists about 180,000 clones; approximately 90% were seen once. The chain couples TRBV11-2 to TRBJ1-1; no firm D call. The TCR was taken from an adult in good health. Sequenced material: peripheral blood, taken on day 0 of AZD1222 vaccination. The CDR3 spells CASSPPAENTEAFF. The CDR3 nucleotides read TGTGCCAGCAGCCCCCCCGCCGAGAACACTGAAGCTTTCTTT.